The 18 T cell receptor beta chains below come from one sample, sequenced in a study of regulatory T cells in long-lasting Graves disease. Construction of the TCR beta libraries employed iRepertoire HTBI primers in conjunction with Arm-PCR of CDR3 regions. Via MiXCR, TCRdb re-called the multiplex PCR reads, giving one row per CDR3 protein. Of 200,000 to 250,000 distinct CDR3 sequences in the sample, around 20% were seen once. Time point noted: newly diagnosed GD, antithyroid drugs for less than 3 months. Researchers made the TCR library from RNA that was extracted from PBMCs. The same sample was also studied in work on T cells in Graves' hyperthyroidism and ophthalmopathy.

Specimen: peripheral blood mononuclear cells (PBMCs), collected at new diagnosis, from a patient treated with antithyroid drugs. These receptors all stem from a woman aged 25 to 45 with Graves disease.

With regard to this clonotype: A far larger clone is only one base removed, so a read error is likely. Lacking the conserved final phenylalanine or tryptophan, this CDR3 likely reflects a read error. This rearrangement joins TRBV7-9 to TRBJ2-5; D might be TRBD1 or TRBD2, each matching 7 bases. The end of the DNA aligns better with TRBJ2-1, so the J call may be wrong. The germline gives CDR1 SEHNR, CDR2 FQNEAQ (reference sequence). The CDR3 totals 13 residues. This chain's CDR3 is CASSPGGANEQFL. CDR3 bases: TGTGCCAGCAGCCCAGGGGGGGCCAATGAGCAGTTCTTG.

On this clonotype itself: Only one base separates this from a far larger clonotype, so it likely reflects a read error. The rearrangement joins TRBV6-2 or TRBV6-3 to TRBJ2-1; 13 nucleotides match TRBD2. CDR1 is MNHEY and CDR2 is SVGEGT in the germline V gene. This CDR3 is 15 amino acids long. V shed 5 bases and J 9 bases; nucleotides not matched to a gene: 7. The chain's CDR3 is CASSEALAGGIEQFF. The CDR3 DNA reads as TGTGCCAGCAGTGAGGCACTAGCGGGGGGGATTGAGCAGTTCTTC.

This clonotype was seen a single time. The chain has TRBV28 and TRBJ1-5; 11 nucleotides agree with TRBD1. The CDR3 loop spans 15 amino acids. From germline, CDR1 is MDHEN and CDR2 SYDVKM. With V trimmed by 3 bases and J by 3 bases, 1 base remained unmatched. The CDR3 loop reads CASSLDRGPNQPQHF. Here the CDR3 DNA reads TGTGCCAGCAGTTTGGACAGGGGGCCCAATCAGCCCCAGCATTTT.

The chain couples TRBV28 to TRBJ1-6, with D tentatively TRBD1 (6 bases). Germline CDR1 MDHEN, CDR2 SYDVKM. Trimming stripped 5 bases from V and 15 bases from J, with 20 bases between. CDR3 size: 14 residues. The CDR3 sequence is CASSEKLGHQLLHF. In DNA, the CDR3 is TGTGCCAGCAGTGAAAAGTTGGGACACCAACTCCTCCACTTT.

The table lists this clonotype with many counts. The chain uses TRBV18 and TRBJ1-4, with 9 bases lining up with TRBD1. CDR3 length: 15 residues. In germline, CDR1 is KGHSH, CDR2 LQKENI. The V and J ends lost 5 bases and 2 bases, in that order; junction bases with no gene match: 3. The CDR3 sequence is CASSKTGGTNEKLFF. The CDR3 DNA reads as TGTGCCAGCTCAAAGACAGGGGGGACTAATGAAAAACTGTTTTTT.

In this sample, this clonotype turned up many times. The rearrangement joins TRBV28 to TRBJ1-5, with D maybe TRBD1 (5 bases). The CDR3 runs to 15 residues. The ends were cut back, 7 bases at V and 6 bases at J, with 19 bases in the middle. Germline V gives CDR1 MDHEN, CDR2 SYDVKM. CDR3 coding DNA: TGTGCCAGCACCCTGGGAGGGGTGTACGGTCAGCCCCAGCATTTT. This translates into CASTLGGVYGQPQHF.

This clonotype was counted many times. This sequence joins TRBV7-8 and TRBJ1-1; D is undetermined. The germline CDR1 and CDR2 sequences are SGHVS and FQNEAQ. Trimming removed 1 base from V and 6 bases from J, with 12 bases in between. The CDR3 length is 14 residues. The CDR3 loop reads CASSLVGRGAEAFF. The CDR3 coding sequence is TGTGCCAGCAGCTTAGTTGGTCGCGGGGCTGAAGCTTTCTTT.

The rearrangement joins TRBV6-2 or TRBV6-3 to TRBJ1-4; 8 bases fit TRBD1. Trimming cost V 5 bases and J 3 bases; bases outside gene matches: 5. CDR1 and CDR2 (germline): MNHEY, SVGEGT. CDR3 length: 15 residues. CDR3 in DNA: TGTGCCAGCAGTGGGTACAGGGGGGCTAATGAAAAACTGTTTTTT. Protein sequence: CASSGYRGANEKLFF.

The chain couples TRBV5-6 to TRBJ2-1; D is unresolved. CDR1 and CDR2 from the germline V gene are SGHDT and YYEEEE. CDR3 length equals 12 residues. V was clipped by 1 base and J by 7 bases, with 6 bases between them. The CDR3 DNA is TGTGCCAGCAGCTTGATCAAAAATGAGCAGTTCTTC. This translates into CASSLIKNEQFF.

The V gene is TRBV4-1, the J gene TRBJ1-5; D not resolved. Trimming took off 3 bases at V and 9 bases at J, with 18 bases between the two ends. CDR1 MGHRA and CDR2 YSYEKL come from the germline V gene. The CDR3 loop spans 15 amino acids. CDR3 loop: CASSQDGEGLWPQHF. CDR3 nucleotides: TGCGCCAGCAGCCAGGATGGGGAGGGTTTGTGGCCCCAGCATTTT.

The sample holds many counts of this clonotype. The V and J genes are TRBV27 and TRBJ2-1; D perhaps matches TRBD1 (5 bases). CDR3 length equals 15 residues. Germline V CDR1 and CDR2: MNHEY, SMNVEV (reference sequence). Trimming took off 5 bases at V and 7 bases at J, with 18 bases between the two ends. In DNA, the CDR3 is TGTGCCAGCAGTCCCCCCCCGTGGGGCTCGAATGAGCAGTTCTTC. Amino acid sequence: CASSPPPWGSNEQFF.

In this sample, this clonotype turned up many times. The chain uses TRBV9 and TRBJ2-1, with D perhaps TRBD2 (6 bases). This CDR3 has 15 amino acids. The germline V and J ends were trimmed by 6 bases and 10 bases, with 23 bases remaining between them. From germline, CDR1 is SGDLS and CDR2 YYNGEE. The CDR3 sequence is CASTPTSVAGWEQFF. The CDR3 DNA is TGTGCCAGCACCCCGACTAGTGTTGCTGGGTGGGAGCAGTTCTTC.

At least ten counts were recorded for this clonotype. The chain recombines TRBV10-3 with TRBJ2-5, with D unresolved. With 5 bases removed from V and 2 bases from J, the gap between germline ends came to 12 bases. Germline V gene data show CDR1 as ENHRY and CDR2 as SYGVKD. The length of the CDR3 is 14 residues. The CDR3 DNA sequence: TGTGCCATCAGTAATTACCTAGGACAAGAGACCCAGTACTTC. Its translation is CAISNYLGQETQYF.

The J gene is TRBJ1-1, the V gene TRBV6-9; unclear D gene. V dropped 3 bases and J dropped 3 bases, with 26 bases sitting between them. This CDR3 has 19 amino acids. CDR1 MNHGY and CDR2 SVAAGI come from the germline V gene. The CDR3 sequence: CASSYSPLLRGRRHTEAFF. DNA of the CDR3: TGTGCCAGCAGTTACTCCCCGCTTTTGAGAGGACGGCGGCACACTGAAGCTTTCTTT.

In its sample, this clonotype was seen once. A much more abundant neighbour one base away suggests this may be a read error. J is TRBJ2-2 and V is TRBV5-5; TRBD1 aligns across 10 bases. Germline values: CDR1 SGHKS, CDR2 YYEKEE (reference sequence). V dropped 4 bases and J dropped 6; count of bases not matched to a gene: 9. The length of the CDR3 is 16 residues. The CDR3 loop is CASSPPGQGQAGELFF. DNA for the CDR3: TGTGCCAGCAGCCCACCGGGACAGGGGCAAGCCGGGGAGCTGTTTTTT.

J is TRBJ2-7 and V is TRBV20-1, with D perhaps being TRBD1 or TRBD2 (5 bases each). Germline V CDR1 and CDR2: DFQATT, SNEGSKA (reference sequence). The CDR3 sequence is 12 residues long. Trimming pared 3 bases from V and 6 bases from J, leaving 12 bases between. The CDR3 sequence: CSASGDHLEQYF. The DNA for the CDR3 is TGCAGTGCTAGCGGGGACCACCTCGAGCAGTACTTC.

The chain has TRBV19 and TRBJ2-2; a possible D gene is TRBD2 (6 bases). The germline V gene has CDR1 LNHDA and CDR2 SQIVND (reference sequence). The CDR3 sequence is 16 residues long. Trimming removed 2 bases from V and 2 bases from J, with 12 bases in between. CDR3 sequence reads: CASSIWGVTNTGELFF. CDR3 in DNA: TGTGCCAGTAGTATATGGGGGGTCACTAACACCGGGGAGCTGTTTTTT.

This clonotype was seen at least ten times. This chain links TRBV6-5 with TRBJ1-2; D is unclear. Germline loops: CDR1 MNHEY, CDR2 SVGAGI. The CDR3 extends over 13 amino acids. V lost 0 bases and J 9 bases, leaving 11 bases between the germline ends. The CDR3 spells CASSYSGSGSYTF. The CDR3 coding sequence is TGTGCCAGCAGTTACTCGGGATCCGGGAGCTACACCTTC.